This TCR beta chain comes out of a study of CD4 T cells in relation to SARS-CoV-2 and coronaviruses. On the study more broadly: Controls used an HIV-1 Nef peptide pool or no peptide. The restricting HLA molecule for shared crossreactive spike epitopes was mapped. General study points: The cross-reactivity analysis covered only spike protein, not other viral proteins.

TCRdb's table, derived via immunoSEQ multiplex PCR, lists solely in-frame clones and lacks some. The sample lists 24,000 or so clones; 70% to 80% were seen once. The table lists this clone with a few counts. Its specificity is not known. Before the COVID-19 pandemic, during about 2011-2019, CD4+ T cells were taken from unexposed donors. After less than 11 days of culture, CD4+ T cells were isolated. Germline V gene data show CDR1 as MNHEY and CDR2 as SVGAGI. CDR3 size: 13 residues. V was shortened by 5 bases and J by 4 bases, with 9 bases between the two germline ends. The receptor was isolated from a human donor in good health. This chain links TRBV6-5 with TRBJ1-3; unclear D gene. Sequencing was done on a sample of CD4+ T cells from PBMCs, cultured in vitro. This chain's CDR3 is CASSPARGNTIYF. The CDR3 DNA follows: TGTGCCAGCAGTCCTGCACGGGGAAACACCATATATTTT.